Below, 26 T cell receptor beta chains from the same sample are listed, as sequenced in a study of OX40 agonist ivuxolimab in advanced cancers. Sequencing was performed with immunoSEQ multiplex PCR; in TCRdb, only in-frame clones are kept and a portion is missing. The profile shows tens of thousands of clones, approximately 80% of them singletons. The starting material was CD4+ or CD8+ T cells sorted from blood, obtained in a trial of the OX40 agonist ivuxolimab. Receptor source: an adult with an advanced solid tumor such as melanoma, head and neck, liver or kidney cancer.

The table lists this clone with a few counts. V usage is TRBV30 and J usage is TRBJ1-1; D is unresolved. V lost 5 bases to trimming and J lost 1 base, with 2 bases between them. The germline gives CDR1 GTSNPN, CDR2 SVGIG (reference sequence). This CDR3 has 10 amino acids. CDR3 sequence: CAWGNTEAFF. The CDR3 coding sequence is TGTGCCTGGGGGAACACTGAAGCTTTCTTT.

The chain uses TRBV6-5 and TRBJ2-7; no firm D call. Germline CDR1 and CDR2: MNHEY and SVGAGI. The V gene lost 4 bases and the J gene lost 4 bases, with 14 bases spanning the gap. The CDR3 totals 14 residues. For the CDR3, the DNA is TGTGCCAGCAGTTCCCTGGGCCCTCAGTACGAGCAGTACTTC. Its translation: CASSSLGPQYEQYF.

The chain couples TRBV27 to TRBJ2-7; 14 positions agree with TRBD2. CDR1 and CDR2 from the germline V gene are MNHEY and SMNVEV (reference sequence). Trimming cost V 3 bases and J 7 bases; bases outside gene matches: 8. This CDR3 has 16 residues. The CDR3 DNA reads as TGTGCCAGCAGTTTTTCTAGGACTAGCGGGAGGATTGAGCAGTACTTC. It encodes CASSFSRTSGRIEQYF.

In this sample, this clone turned up once. The chain recombines TRBV6-5 with TRBJ1-1; D is unclear. This CDR3 has 12 amino acids. Between the trimmed V and J ends, which lost 9 bases and 1 base, there was a span of 9 bases. Germline V CDR1 and CDR2: MNHEY, SVGAGI. In DNA form, the CDR3 reads TGTGCCAGTCGACCCCCGAACACTGAAGCTTTCTTT. Protein product: CASRPPNTEAFF.

The V gene is TRBV5-1, the J gene TRBJ2-1; D is unclear. V was clipped by 3 bases and J by 7 bases, with 8 bases between them. Per germline, CDR1 SGHRS and CDR2 YFSETQ. This CDR3 region has 12 residues. The CDR3: CASSSVGNEQFF. CDR3 nucleotides: TGCGCCAGCAGCTCGGTTGGGAATGAGCAGTTCTTC.

This clone was detected only once. The chain links TRBV27 to TRBJ1-2; TRBD1 aligns across 8 bases. Germline V lookup: CDR1 MNHEY, CDR2 SMNVEV (reference sequence). V lost 5 bases and J lost 7; bases outside the gene matches: 6. The CDR3 covers 13 residues. The CDR3 protein is CASSPQGARGYTF. The CDR3 DNA is TGTGCCAGCAGTCCTCAGGGGGCGCGTGGCTACACCTTC.

The chain links TRBV28 to TRBJ2-6, with 8 bases aligning to TRBD1. Trimming took 5 bases from V and 2 from J; bases not matched to a gene: 8. This CDR3 is built from 17 residues. Germline V CDR1 and CDR2: MDHEN, SYDVKM. The CDR3 nucleotides read TGTGCCAGCAGTCCGACAGGGGAAATCCCTGGGGCCAACGTCCTGACTTTC. The encoded protein is CASSPTGEIPGANVLTF.

The rearrangement uses TRBV11-2 and TRBJ2-7, with 12 bases fitting TRBD2. Germline CDR1 reads SGHAT; CDR2 reads FQNNGV. V gave up 6 bases and J gave up 5 bases; unmatched junction bases: 5. This CDR3 is built from 14 residues. CDR3 sequence: CASRMTSGSDEQYF. CDR3 sequence (DNA): TGTGCCAGCAGGATGACTAGCGGGAGCGACGAGCAGTACTTC. Based on the CDR3 plus reference TRBV11-2 and TRBJ2-7, the full variable domain is EAGVAQSPRYKIIEKRQSVAFWCNPISGHATLYWYQQILGQGPKLLIQFQNNGVVDDSQLPKDRFSAERLKGVDSTLKIQPAKLEDSAVYLCASRMTSGSDEQYFGPGTRLTVT.

The chain links TRBV5-1 to TRBJ2-5, with 16 nucleotides matching TRBD2. Looked up from germline, CDR1 is SGHRS and CDR2 is YFSETQ. V was clipped by 0 bases and J by 7 bases; unmatched bases: 9. The CDR3 spans 18 residues. The CDR3 reads CASSLAPPGLAGGVTQYF. The CDR3 bases are TGCGCCAGCAGCTTGGCTCCCCCGGGACTAGCGGGGGGGGTGACCCAGTACTTC.

This chain uses TRBV28 with TRBJ2-1; a possible D gene is TRBD1 (5 bases). The V end lost 5 bases, the J end lost 6 bases, and 11 bases lay between the germline ends. CDR3 length equals 13 residues. Looked up from germline, CDR1 is MDHEN and CDR2 is SYDVKM. Here the CDR3 DNA reads TGTGCCAGCAGTCCAGGGTCCCTCAATGAGCAGTTCTTC. It is translated as CASSPGSLNEQFF.

The chain links TRBV15 to TRBJ1-4; D is uncertain. V gave up 9 bases and J gave up 2 bases, with 16 bases separating them. CDR1 is LNHNV and CDR2 is YYDKDF in the germline V gene (reference sequence). The CDR3 length is 15 residues. The CDR3 nucleotides are TGTGCCACTAACAACCTGCCAGATACTAATGAAAAACTGTTTTTT. This sequence encodes CATNNLPDTNEKLFF. Complete variable domain (other parts from reference TRBV15 and TRBJ1-4): DAMVIQNPRYQVTQFGKPVTLSCSQTLNHNVMYWYQQKSSQAPKLLFHYYDKDFNNEADTPDNFQSRRPNTSFCFLDIRSPGLGDTAMYLCATNNLPDTNEKLFFGSGTQLSVL.

The V and J genes are TRBV7-2 and TRBJ2-7, with 7 bases aligning to TRBD2. Germline trimming cut 5 bases from V and 0 bases from J; bases unmatched to any gene: 10. Germline V lookup: CDR1 SGHTA, CDR2 FQGNSA. This CDR3 is 16 amino acids long. DNA for the CDR3: TGTGCCAGCAGCCCTCGAACTAGCGACCGCTCCTACGAGCAGTACTTC. It encodes CASSPRTSDRSYEQYF.

This chain joins TRBV7-2 and TRBJ2-3; 7 nucleotides line up with TRBD2. The CDR3 is 16 residues long. Germline V CDR1 and CDR2: SGHTA, FQGNSA. Trimming took 5 bases from V and 0 from J; bases not matched to a gene: 8. The CDR3 nucleotides are TGTGCCAGCAGCCCGGTCGAGCGGGATAGCACAGATACGCAGTATTTT. The encoded protein is CASSPVERDSTDTQYF. Based on the CDR3 plus reference TRBV7-2 and TRBJ2-3, the full variable domain is GAGVSQSPSNKVTEKGKDVELRCDPISGHTALYWYRQSLGQGLEFLIYFQGNSAPDKSGLPSDRFSAERTGGSVSTLTIQRTQQEDSAVYLCASSPVERDSTDTQYFGPGTRLTVL.

The chain has TRBV11-1 and TRBJ1-1, with D perhaps TRBD1 (5 bases). The germline V gene has CDR1 SGHAT and CDR2 FQDESV (reference sequence). Trimming shortened V by 4 bases and J by 0 bases, and 15 bases separated the two germline ends. The CDR3 has 16 amino acids. CDR3 bases: TGTGCCAGCAGCTCCCGTGGGGCAGGGATGAACACTGAAGCTTTCTTT. Its protein is CASSSRGAGMNTEAFF.

This clone was recorded a few times. The rearrangement links TRBV6-4 to TRBJ2-2; 8 bases fit TRBD1. This CDR3 region has 16 residues. The J segment lost 4 bases and the V segment lost 0 bases, leaving 4 bases of the junction unmatched. Germline loops: CDR1 MRHNA, CDR2 SNTAGT. CDR3: CASSDSGQEVTGELFF. In DNA, the CDR3 is TGTGCCAGCAGTGACTCGGGACAGGAGGTCACCGGGGAGCTGTTTTTT.

The rearrangement uses TRBV7-3 and TRBJ2-1; 7 nucleotides line up with TRBD1. The CDR3 is 13 residues long. Per germline, CDR1 SGHTA and CDR2 FQGTGA. V gave up 1 base and J gave up 9 bases; unmatched junction bases: 3. The CDR3 nucleotides read TGTGCCAGCAGCTTAAGACGACAGGGTGAGCAGTTCTTC. It codes for CASSLRRQGEQFF.

This clone appeared a single time. The chain employs TRBV6-5 and TRBJ2-5, with D possibly being TRBD1 (6 bases). CDR1 and CDR2 from the germline V gene are MNHEY and SVGAGI. Deletions cut 4 bases from V and 5 bases from J, with 14 bases between. The CDR3 runs to 14 residues. CDR3 bases: TGTGCCAGCAGTTCTGACCTAAGGGGGGAGACCCAGTACTTC. This sequence encodes CASSSDLRGETQYF.

This chain links TRBV14 with TRBJ2-7; D not resolved. This CDR3 is built from 14 residues. Trimming cost V 4 bases and J 1 base, with 11 bases left between them. Germline lookup yields CDR1 SGHDN and CDR2 FVKESK. DNA of the CDR3: TGTGCCAGCAGCCCGTCTTTCGGATCCTACGAGCAGTACGTC. It is translated as CASSPSFGSYEQYV.

This rearrangement joins TRBV13 to TRBJ2-1, with 9 nucleotides matching TRBD2. Trimming cost V 3 bases and J 4 bases; bases outside gene matches: 4. Germline CDR1 reads PRHDT; CDR2 reads FYEKMQ (reference sequence). The CDR3 has 15 residues. In DNA, the CDR3 is TGTGCCAGCAGCTTCGGCGGGGGGGCTTACAATGAGCAGTTCTTC. This translates into CASSFGGGAYNEQFF.

This rearrangement joins TRBV7-2 to TRBJ2-3; 7 bases are a match to TRBD2. V lost 5 bases to trimming and J lost 14 bases; unmatched junction nucleotides: 13. CDR3 length: 13 amino acids. Germline V gene lookup returns CDR1 SGHTA and CDR2 FQGNSA. CDR3 DNA: TGTGCCAGCAGCACGCCGGGACTACTCTTAGGGTATTTT. This translates into CASSTPGLLLGYF. Drawing the rest from reference TRBV7-2 and TRBJ2-3, the complete variable domain is GAGVSQSPSNKVTEKGKDVELRCDPISGHTALYWYRQSLGQGLEFLIYFQGNSAPDKSGLPSDRFSAERTGGSVSTLTIQRTQQEDSAVYLCASSTPGLLLGYFGPGTRLTVL.

The genes are TRBV6-5 and TRBJ2-7; D call uncertain. CDR1 and CDR2 (germline): MNHEY, SVGAGI. The CDR3 consists of 12 residues. V lost 6 bases and J 3 bases, leaving 9 bases between the germline ends. CDR3 in DNA: TGTGCCAGCAGGCCGGCAGGCTACGAGCAGTACTTC. Protein sequence: CASRPAGYEQYF.

The table lists this clone with a few counts. This chain uses TRBV28 with TRBJ2-7; perhaps TRBD1 as D (6 bases). Germline V lookup: CDR1 MDHEN, CDR2 SYDVKM. The CDR3 runs 12 residues. V dropped 8 bases and J dropped 4 bases, with 12 bases sitting between them. The CDR3 here is CASGGQQYEQYF. CDR3 sequence (DNA): TGTGCCAGCGGCGGACAGCAATACGAGCAGTACTTC.

J is TRBJ2-7 and V is TRBV7-9; 9 bases are shared with TRBD2. With 5 bases clipped from V and 3 bases from J, the junction kept 11 bases outside the gene matches. The germline gives CDR1 SEHNR, CDR2 FQNEAQ (reference sequence). This CDR3 is 16 amino acids long. The CDR3 bases are TGTGCCAGCAGCCGGTTAGGTAGCGGGAGTATCTACGAGCAGTACTTC. Its protein is CASSRLGSGSIYEQYF.

The rearrangement links TRBV2 to TRBJ1-5; D not resolved. CDR1 SNHLY and CDR2 FYNNEI come from the germline V gene. This CDR3 comprises 13 residues. Trimming shortened V by 2 bases and J by 4 bases, and 6 bases separated the two germline ends. This chain's CDR3 is CASSERGNQPQHF. The CDR3 region has the DNA TGTGCCAGCAGTGAAAGAGGGAATCAGCCCCAGCATTTT.

The gene calls are TRBV28 and TRBJ2-5, with 9 bases fitting TRBD2. The CDR3 has 16 residues. Germline trimming cut 4 bases from V and 3 bases from J; bases unmatched to any gene: 9. Looked up from germline, CDR1 is MDHEN and CDR2 is SYDVKM. The DNA for the CDR3 is TGTGCCAGCAGTTCAGCCGGGTTAGCGGGAGAAGAGACCCAGTACTTC. Protein: CASSSAGLAGEETQYF.

J is TRBJ1-1 and V is TRBV29-1, with a weak D call TRBD1 (6 bases). The germline CDR1 and CDR2 sequences are SQVTM and ANQGSEA. The CDR3 has 11 residues. Trimming pared 7 bases from V and 4 bases from J, leaving 10 bases between. DNA for the CDR3: TGCAGCGGGAGAGGGGGCACTGAAGCTTTCTTT. Translating it yields CSGRGGTEAFF.